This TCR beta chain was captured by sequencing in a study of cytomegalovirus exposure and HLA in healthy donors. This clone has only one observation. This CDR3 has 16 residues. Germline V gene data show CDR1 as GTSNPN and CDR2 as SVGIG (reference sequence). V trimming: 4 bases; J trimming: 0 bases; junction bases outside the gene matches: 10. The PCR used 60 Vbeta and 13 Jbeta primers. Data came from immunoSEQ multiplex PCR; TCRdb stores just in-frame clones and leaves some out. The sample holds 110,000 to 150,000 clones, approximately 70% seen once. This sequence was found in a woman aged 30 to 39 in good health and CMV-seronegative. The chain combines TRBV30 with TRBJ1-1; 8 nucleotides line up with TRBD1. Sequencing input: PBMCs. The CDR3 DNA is TGTGCCTGGAACAAGGCGAGGACAGGGATGAACACTGAAGCTTTCTTT. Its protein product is CAWNKARTGMNTEAFF.